Each of the 9 T cell receptor beta chains below was sequenced from the same sample in a study of cytomegalovirus exposure and HLA in healthy donors. The table came from immunoSEQ multiplex PCR; TCRdb's copy has only in-frame clones and leaves some out. Of 130,000 to 150,000 clones in the sample, roughly 91% were seen once. The material sequenced was PBMCs. The source of these receptors is a woman under 30 in good health and CMV-seropositive.

The rearrangement joins TRBV28 to TRBJ2-5, with 11 bases fitting TRBD2. Germline V gives CDR1 MDHEN, CDR2 SYDVKM. CDR3 length: 16 amino acids. V gave up 4 bases and J gave up 5 bases; unmatched junction bases: 9. The DNA for the CDR3 is TGTGCCAGCAGTTCCTTAGCGGGAGGGCCTGGGGAGACCCAGTACTTC. This sequence encodes CASSSLAGGPGETQYF.

This chain links TRBV5-1 with TRBJ2-2; 8 nucleotides match TRBD2. The CDR3 sequence is 15 residues long. Germline assignment: CDR1 SGHRS and CDR2 YFSETQ. The V and J ends lost 6 bases and 3 bases, in that order; junction bases with no gene match: 7. The CDR3 reads CASTRGGSDTGELFF. The CDR3 DNA reads TGCGCCAGCACCCGGGGGGGATCGGACACCGGGGAGCTGTTTTTT.

The chain recombines TRBV19 with TRBJ2-6, with TRBD1 matching over 8 bases. The CDR3 has 18 amino acids. Trimming at V came to 4 bases and at J to 0 bases, leaving 8 bases not matched to a gene. Germline CDR1 reads LNHDA; CDR2 reads SQIVND (reference sequence). CDR3 in amino acids: CASSKGQGALSGANVLTF. Here the CDR3 DNA reads TGTGCCAGTAGTAAGGGGCAGGGGGCCCTCTCTGGGGCCAACGTCCTGACTTTC.

This clone was seen just once. The rearrangement uses TRBV14 and TRBJ2-7, with D possibly TRBD1 on 5 matching bases. V shed 0 bases and J shed 2 bases, with 8 bases lying between them. This CDR3 has 14 residues. Germline CDR1 SGHDN, CDR2 FVKESK. The CDR3 here is CASSQDLGAYEQYF. The CDR3 region has the DNA TGTGCCAGCAGCCAAGATCTAGGGGCCTACGAGCAGTACTTC.

This clone is a singleton in its sample. The rearrangement links TRBV10-1 to TRBJ2-1; 7 nucleotides line up with TRBD2. The CDR3 is 13 residues long. CDR1 WNHNN and CDR2 SYGVQD come from the germline V gene (reference sequence). After removal of 2 bases from V and 9 bases from J, the junction contained 4 bases not matched to a gene. The CDR3 reads CASSEAGVLEQFF. For the CDR3, the DNA is TGCGCCAGCAGTGAGGCGGGGGTACTTGAGCAGTTCTTC.

This chain links TRBV6-5 with TRBJ2-1; D is unresolved. With 0 bases removed from V and 10 bases from J, the gap between germline ends came to 10 bases. The CDR3 is made up of 13 amino acids. From germline, CDR1 is MNHEY and CDR2 SVGAGI. The CDR3 coding sequence is TGTGCCAGCAGTTACTCGATAAGAGAGGAGCAGTTCTTC. Its translation is CASSYSIREEQFF.

This chain links TRBV30 with TRBJ2-7; D is perhaps TRBD2 (6 bases). The CDR3 spans 14 residues. V gave up 8 bases and J gave up 5 bases, with 22 bases separating them. Germline V CDR1 and CDR2: GTSNPN, SVGIG (reference sequence). CDR3 coding DNA: TGTGCCGGGGACTTTAGCGGCTCAGTAAACGAGCAGTACTTC. It translates to CAGDFSGSVNEQYF.

CDR3 DNA sequence: TGCAGCGTGAAAGTCCAGGCTGAAGCTTTCTTT. This codes for CSVKVQAEAFF. The rearrangement uses TRBV29-1 and TRBJ1-1; no definite D call. V lost 6 bases and J 6 bases, leaving 11 bases between the germline ends. Germline lookup yields CDR1 SQVTM and CDR2 ANQGSEA. The CDR3 has 11 residues.

The chain combines TRBV7-6 with TRBJ1-3; a possible D gene is TRBD1 (5 bases). The CDR3 has 15 amino acids. Germline loops: CDR1 SGHVS, CDR2 FNYEAQ. V was pared by 4 bases and J by 3 bases, with 13 bases between. The CDR3 sequence is CASSSTAGLGNTIYF. The CDR3, as DNA: TGTGCCAGCAGCTCCACGGCGGGGCTTGGAAACACCATATATTTT.